This T cell receptor (beta chain) was identified during a study of post-analysis software for immune sequencing data. General observations from the study: The authors found that F measure strongly co-clustered same-batch samples. Comparison with controls showed significantly lower normalized Chao1 diversity in multiple sclerosis patients.

Unique molecular identifiers were built into the TCR beta cDNA libraries. The T cell input of 1 to 10 million gave about half a million cDNA molecules. TCRdb recomputed calls from the PCR reads with MiXCR, one row per CDR3 protein. The sample has about 560,000 distinct CDR3 sequences; 44% are singletons. This clonotype has a handful of counts. The antigen remains unidentified. The receptor was derived from a girl aged 10-17 years with multiple sclerosis. Sequenced input: blood.

The CDR3 nucleotides read TGCAGCGTTGAAGCGCCGGGACAGGGGGCGACTGGCTACACCTTC. This encodes CSVEAPGQGATGYTF. This chain links TRBV29-1 with TRBJ1-2; 12 bases match TRBD1. Per the germline V gene, CDR1 is SQVTM and CDR2 is ANQGSEA. The CDR3 consists of 15 residues. The junction had 7 bases not matched to a gene; V was cut back by 1 base and J by 7 bases.